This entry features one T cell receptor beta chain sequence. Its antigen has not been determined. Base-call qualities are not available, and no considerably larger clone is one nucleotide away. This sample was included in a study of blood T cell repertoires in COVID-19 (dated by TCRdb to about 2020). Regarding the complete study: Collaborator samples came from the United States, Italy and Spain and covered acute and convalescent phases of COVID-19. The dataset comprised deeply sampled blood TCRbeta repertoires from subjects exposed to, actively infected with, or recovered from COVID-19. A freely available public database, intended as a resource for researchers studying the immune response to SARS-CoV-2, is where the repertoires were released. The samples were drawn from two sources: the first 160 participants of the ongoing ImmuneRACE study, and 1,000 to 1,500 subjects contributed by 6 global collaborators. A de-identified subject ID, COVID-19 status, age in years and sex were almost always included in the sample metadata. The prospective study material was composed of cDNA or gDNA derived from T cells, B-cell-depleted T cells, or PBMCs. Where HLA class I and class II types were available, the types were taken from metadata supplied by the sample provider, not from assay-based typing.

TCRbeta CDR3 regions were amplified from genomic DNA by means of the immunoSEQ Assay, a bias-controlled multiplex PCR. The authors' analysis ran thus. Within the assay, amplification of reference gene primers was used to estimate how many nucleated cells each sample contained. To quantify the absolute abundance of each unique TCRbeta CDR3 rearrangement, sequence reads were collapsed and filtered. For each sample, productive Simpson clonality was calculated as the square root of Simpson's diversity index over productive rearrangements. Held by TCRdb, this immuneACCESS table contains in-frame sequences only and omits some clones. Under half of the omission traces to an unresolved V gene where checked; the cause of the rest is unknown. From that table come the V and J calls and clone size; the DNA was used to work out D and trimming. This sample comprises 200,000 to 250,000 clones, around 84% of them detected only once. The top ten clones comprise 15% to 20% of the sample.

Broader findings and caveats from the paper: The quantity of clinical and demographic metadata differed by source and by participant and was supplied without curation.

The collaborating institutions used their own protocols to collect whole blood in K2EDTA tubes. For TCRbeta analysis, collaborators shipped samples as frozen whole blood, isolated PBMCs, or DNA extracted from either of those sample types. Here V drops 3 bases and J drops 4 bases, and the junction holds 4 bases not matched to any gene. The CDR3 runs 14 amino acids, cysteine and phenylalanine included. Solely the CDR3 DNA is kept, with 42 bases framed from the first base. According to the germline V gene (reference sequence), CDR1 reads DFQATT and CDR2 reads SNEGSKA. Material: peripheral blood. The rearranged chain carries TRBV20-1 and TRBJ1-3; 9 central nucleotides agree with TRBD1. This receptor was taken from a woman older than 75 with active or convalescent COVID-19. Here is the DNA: TGCAGTGCTAGTGGGACAGGGCGGGGAAACACCATATATTTT. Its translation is CSASGTGRGNTIYF.